This TCR beta chain was found in a study of T-cell memory formation after mild COVID-19. A few counts support this clonotype. The CDR3 is 13 amino acids. Germline CDR1 reads SGDLS; CDR2 reads YYNGEE. V lost 3 bases and J 6 bases, leaving 13 bases between the germline ends. MiXCR, run by TCRdb on the 5' RACE reads, gives a single entry per CDR3 protein. The repertoire holds roughly 560,000 distinct CDR3 sequences, with about a fifth as singletons. Sequencing was carried out using PBMCs or a T cell subset sorted from them (not recorded which). The sequence was obtained from an adult woman who had mild COVID-19 (a few samples of this study predate the infection). Cell type and time point are not known. The rearrangement uses TRBV9 and TRBJ2-7; perhaps TRBD2 as D (6 bases). For the CDR3, the DNA is TGTGCCAGCAGCGCGGGGGACGTCGGCGAGCAGTACTTC. Translating gives CASSAGDVGEQYF.